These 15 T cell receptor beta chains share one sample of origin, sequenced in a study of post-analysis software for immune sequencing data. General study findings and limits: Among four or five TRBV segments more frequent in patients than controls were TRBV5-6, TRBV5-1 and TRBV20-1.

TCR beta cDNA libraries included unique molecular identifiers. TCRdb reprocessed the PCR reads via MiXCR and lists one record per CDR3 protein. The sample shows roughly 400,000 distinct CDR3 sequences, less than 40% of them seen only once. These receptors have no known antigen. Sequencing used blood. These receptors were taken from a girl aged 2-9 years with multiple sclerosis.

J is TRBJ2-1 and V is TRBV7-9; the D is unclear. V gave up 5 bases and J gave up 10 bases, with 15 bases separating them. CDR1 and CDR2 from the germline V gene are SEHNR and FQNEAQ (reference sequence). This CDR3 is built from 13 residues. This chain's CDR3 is CASSPRWLGEQFF. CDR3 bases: TGTGCCAGCAGCCCTCGATGGTTGGGCGAGCAGTTCTTC.

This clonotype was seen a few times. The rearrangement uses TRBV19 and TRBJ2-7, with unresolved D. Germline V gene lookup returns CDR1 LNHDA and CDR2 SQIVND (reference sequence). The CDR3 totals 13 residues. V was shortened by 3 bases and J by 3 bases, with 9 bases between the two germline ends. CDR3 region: CASSIGSYYEQYF. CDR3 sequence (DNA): TGTGCCAGTAGTATCGGCAGCTACTACGAGCAGTACTTC.

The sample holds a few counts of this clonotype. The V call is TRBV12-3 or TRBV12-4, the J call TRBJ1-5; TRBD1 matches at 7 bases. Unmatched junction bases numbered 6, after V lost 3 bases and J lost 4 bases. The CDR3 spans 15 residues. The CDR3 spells CASSLQDRLNQPQHF. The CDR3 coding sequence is TGTGCCAGCAGTTTGCAGGACAGGTTAAATCAGCCCCAGCATTTT.

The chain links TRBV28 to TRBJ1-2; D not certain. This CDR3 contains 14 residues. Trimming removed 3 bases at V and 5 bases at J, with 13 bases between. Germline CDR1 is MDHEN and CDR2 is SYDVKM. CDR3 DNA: TGTGCCAGCAGTTTTGCGGGGAGGATGTATGGCTACACCTTC. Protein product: CASSFAGRMYGYTF.

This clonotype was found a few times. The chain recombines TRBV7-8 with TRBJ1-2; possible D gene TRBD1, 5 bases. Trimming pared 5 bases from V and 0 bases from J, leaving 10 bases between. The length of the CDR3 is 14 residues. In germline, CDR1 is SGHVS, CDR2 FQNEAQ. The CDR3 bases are TGTGCCAGCAGCCCGACAGATCCTAACTATGGCTACACCTTC. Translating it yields CASSPTDPNYGYTF.

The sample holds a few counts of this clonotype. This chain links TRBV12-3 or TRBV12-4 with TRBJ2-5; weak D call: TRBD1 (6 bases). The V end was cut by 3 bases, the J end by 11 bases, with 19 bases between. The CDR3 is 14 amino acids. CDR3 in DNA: TGTGCCAGCAGTTTCACCTTCAGGGGACGAGAGCAGTACTTC. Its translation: CASSFTFRGREQYF.

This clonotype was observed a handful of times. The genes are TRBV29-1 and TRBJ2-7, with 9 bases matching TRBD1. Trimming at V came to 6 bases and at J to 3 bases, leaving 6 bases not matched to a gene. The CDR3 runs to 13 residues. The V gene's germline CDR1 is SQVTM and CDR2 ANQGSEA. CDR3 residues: CSVGQGRSYEQYF. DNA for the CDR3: TGCAGCGTGGGACAGGGTAGGAGCTACGAGCAGTACTTC.

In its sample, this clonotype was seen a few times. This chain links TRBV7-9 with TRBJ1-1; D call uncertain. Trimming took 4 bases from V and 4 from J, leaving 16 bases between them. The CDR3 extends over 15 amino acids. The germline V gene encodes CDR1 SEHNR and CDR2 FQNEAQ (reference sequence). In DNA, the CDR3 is TGTGCCAGCAGCTCCCGGGCTATTGAGACCACTGAAGCTTTCTTT. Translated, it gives CASSSRAIETTEAFF.

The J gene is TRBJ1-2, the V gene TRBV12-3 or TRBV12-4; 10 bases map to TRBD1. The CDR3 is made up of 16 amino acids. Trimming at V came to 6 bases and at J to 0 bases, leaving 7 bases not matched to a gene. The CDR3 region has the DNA TGTGCCAGCAGAAGACAGGGGGCAAGTTCTAACTATGGCTACACCTTC. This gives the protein CASRRQGASSNYGYTF.

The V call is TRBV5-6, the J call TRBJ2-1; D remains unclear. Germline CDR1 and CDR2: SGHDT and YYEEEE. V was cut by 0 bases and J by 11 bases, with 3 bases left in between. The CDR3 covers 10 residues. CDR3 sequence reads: CASSLVKQFF. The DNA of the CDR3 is TGTGCCAGCAGCTTGGTAAAGCAGTTCTTC. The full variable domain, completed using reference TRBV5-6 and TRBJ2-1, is DAGVTQSPTHLIKTRGQQVTLRCSPKSGHDTVSWYQQALGQGPQFIFQYYEEEERQRGNFPDRFSGHQFPNYSSELNVNALLLGDSALYLCASSLVKQFFGPGTRLTVL.

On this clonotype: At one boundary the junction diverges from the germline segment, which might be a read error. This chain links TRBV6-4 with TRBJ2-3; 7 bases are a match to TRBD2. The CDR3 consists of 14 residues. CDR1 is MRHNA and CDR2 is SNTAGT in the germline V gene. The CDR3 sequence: CASSRTSSRDTQYF. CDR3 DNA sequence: TGTGCCAGCAGCAGGACTAGTAGTAGAGATACACAGTATTTT.

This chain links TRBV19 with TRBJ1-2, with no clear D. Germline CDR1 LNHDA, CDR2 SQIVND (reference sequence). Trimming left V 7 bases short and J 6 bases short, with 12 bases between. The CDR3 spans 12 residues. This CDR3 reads CASTRPPNGYTF. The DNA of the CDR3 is TGTGCCAGTACCCGGCCACCGAATGGCTACACCTTC.

The CDR3 DNA sequence: TGTGCCAGCAGTTCAGGGGGACAGGGCATCTACGAGCAGTACTTC. This encodes CASSSGGQGIYEQYF. The chain is built from TRBV28 and TRBJ2-7, with TRBD1 matching 9 bases. V lost 4 bases to trimming and J lost 3 bases; unmatched junction nucleotides: 7. The CDR3 sequence is 15 residues long. The germline V gene encodes CDR1 MDHEN and CDR2 SYDVKM. Supplemented by reference TRBV28 and TRBJ2-7, the full variable domain reads DVKVTQSSRYLVKRTGEKVFLECVQDMDHENMFWYRQDPGLGLRLIYFSYDVKMKEKGDIPEGYSVSREKKERFSLILESASTNQTSMYLCASSSGGQGIYEQYFGPGTRLTVT.

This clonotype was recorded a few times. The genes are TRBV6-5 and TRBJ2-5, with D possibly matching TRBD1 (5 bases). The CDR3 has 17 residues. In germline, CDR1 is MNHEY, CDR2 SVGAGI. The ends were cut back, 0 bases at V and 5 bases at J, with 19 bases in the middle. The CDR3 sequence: CASSYSKGAYNWETQYF. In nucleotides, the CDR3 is TGTGCCAGCAGTTACTCGAAAGGGGCGTACAATTGGGAGACCCAGTACTTC.

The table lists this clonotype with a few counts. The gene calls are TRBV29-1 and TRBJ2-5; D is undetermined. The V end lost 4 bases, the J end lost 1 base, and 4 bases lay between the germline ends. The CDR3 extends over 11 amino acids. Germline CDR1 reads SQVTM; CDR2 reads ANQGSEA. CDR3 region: CSVVIQETQYF. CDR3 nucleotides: TGCAGCGTTGTAATCCAAGAGACCCAGTACTTC. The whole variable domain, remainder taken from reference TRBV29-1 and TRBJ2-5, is SAVISQKPSRDICQRGTSLTIQCQVDSQVTMMFWYRQQPGQSLTLIATANQGSEATYESGFVIDKFPISRPNLTFSTLTVSNMSPEDSSIYLCSVVIQETQYFGPGTRLLVL.